The rows below give T cell receptor beta chains drawn from one sample of a study of PD-1 blockade in classical Hodgkin lymphoma. The repertoire was sequenced with immunoSEQ multiplex PCR; TCRdb's copy has only in-frame clones and lacks some. The table lists approximately 45,000 clones, 60% to 70% of them singletons. Material: peripheral blood mononuclear cells (PBMCs), obtained before the fourth cycle of nivolumab. All receptors derive from a human donor with classical Hodgkin lymphoma. The CDR3 runs from the conserved cysteine through the conserved F or W. The D gene is left open where the match is weak. Where a row states a size, it is once, few, many or the class of an expanded clone; other rows omit it.

J: TRBJ2-5
length: 15
D: TRBD2
V: TRBV19
size: few
CDR3: CASSDTSGVQETQYF
DNA: TGTGCCAGTAGTGACACTAGCGGGGTGCAAGAGACCCAGTACTTC

J: TRBJ1-6
length: 13
D: .
V: TRBV6-1
size: .
CDR3: CASSEGRGSPLHF
DNA: TGTGCCAGCAGTGAGGGCAGGGGATCACCCCTCCACTTT

J: TRBJ2-7
length: 14
D: .
V: TRBV21-1
size: .
CDR3: CASSKSSGRYEQYF
DNA: TGTGCCAGCAGCAAGTCTAGCGGGAGGTACGAGCAGTACTTC

J: TRBJ1-5
length: 14
D: .
V: TRBV5-1
size: .
CDR3: CASSLAGSGQPQHF
DNA: TGCGCCAGCAGCTTGGCGGGGAGCGGGCAGCCCCAGCATTTT

J: TRBJ2-3
length: 17
D: TRBD2
V: TRBV9
size: .
CDR3: CASSVGGAPFGTDTQYF
DNA: TGTGCCAGCAGCGTCGGGGGGGCTCCTTTTGGCACAGATACGCAGTATTTT

J: TRBJ2-3
length: 13
D: .
V: TRBV6-5
size: .
CDR3: CASSGDSTDTQYF
DNA: TGTGCCAGCAGTGGGGACTCCACAGATACGCAGTATTTT

J: TRBJ2-7
length: 12
D: .
V: TRBV6-1
size: many
CDR3: CATTRGLKEQYF
DNA: TGTGCCACCACAAGGGGTCTCAAGGAGCAGTACTTC

J: TRBJ2-7
length: 13
D: .
V: TRBV7-3
size: .
CDR3: CASSPGSAYEQYF
DNA: TGTGCCAGCAGCCCTGGGTCCGCCTACGAGCAGTACTTC

J: TRBJ2-7
length: 11
D: .
V: TRBV6-6
size: few
CDR3: CASSTRGEQYF
DNA: TGTGCCAGCAGTACTCGGGGAGAGCAGTACTTC

J: TRBJ1-1
length: 12
D: .
V: TRBV25-1
size: few
CDR3: CASSEVWGEAFF
DNA: TGTGCCAGCAGTGAAGTGTGGGGTGAAGCTTTCTTT

J: TRBJ1-1
length: 14
D: .
V: TRBV19
size: .
CDR3: CASSMYGTNTEAFF
DNA: TGTGCCAGTAGTATGTATGGGACTAACACTGAAGCTTTCTTT

J: TRBJ1-2
length: 16
D: .
V: TRBV6-6
size: few
CDR3: CASWVFSPSGGRGYTF
DNA: TGTGCCAGCTGGGTCTTCAGCCCTTCCGGCGGAAGGGGCTACACCTTC

J: TRBJ2-3
length: 16
D: .
V: TRBV19
size: .
CDR3: CASSIRRLESRDLQYF
DNA: TGTGCCAGTAGTATCCGCCGGCTTGAGTCCCGGGACCTACAGTATTTT

J: TRBJ1-2
length: 14
D: .
V: TRBV7-2
size: .
CDR3: CASVQQGGRYGYTF
DNA: TGTGCCAGCGTCCAACAAGGGGGACGGTATGGCTACACCTTC

J: TRBJ1-2
length: 14
D: .
V: TRBV7-6
size: few
CDR3: CASSLGDTTVGYTF
DNA: TGTGCCAGCAGCTTGGGGGACACCACCGTTGGCTACACCTTC

J: TRBJ2-6
length: 13
D: .
V: TRBV6-6
size: .
CDR3: CASSYGGANVLTF
DNA: TGTGCCAGCAGTTACGGTGGGGCCAACGTCCTGACTTTC

J: TRBJ2-7
length: 15
D: TRBD1
V: TRBV5-1
size: medium-sized
CDR3: CASSWSGTGGDEQYF
DNA: TGCGCCAGCAGCTGGTCCGGGACAGGGGGCGACGAGCAGTACTTC

J: TRBJ2-7
length: 15
D: .
V: TRBV19
size: .
CDR3: CASSDPGRKLYEQYF
DNA: TGTGCCAGTAGTGATCCAGGGAGAAAACTCTACGAGCAGTACTTC

J: TRBJ2-3
length: 17
D: TRBD1
V: TRBV7-9
size: .
CDR3: CASSLYPDRGSTDTQYF
DNA: TGTGCCAGCAGCTTATATCCGGACAGGGGTAGCACAGATACGCAGTATTTT

J: TRBJ2-3
length: 14
D: .
V: TRBV19
size: .
CDR3: CASTSGWGTDTQYF
DNA: TGTGCCAGTACCTCAGGGTGGGGCACAGATACGCAGTATTTT

J: TRBJ2-7
length: 14
D: TRBD1
V: TRBV6-5
size: few
CDR3: CASSKGQVPYEQYF
DNA: TGTGCCAGCAGTAAAGGACAGGTCCCCTACGAGCAGTACTTC

J: TRBJ2-3
length: 15
D: TRBD2
V: TRBV29-1
size: .
CDR3: CSVEGLADSTDTQYF
DNA: TGCAGCGTTGAGGGTCTAGCGGACTCCACAGATACGCAGTATTTT

J: TRBJ2-5
length: 14
D: TRBD1
V: TRBV5-1
size: .
CDR3: CASSLTGGKETQYF
DNA: TGCGCCAGCAGCTTGACAGGGGGGAAAGAGACCCAGTACTTC

J: TRBJ1-1
length: 13
D: TRBD1
V: TRBV27
size: .
CDR3: CASSRTGVTEAFF
DNA: TGTGCCAGCAGCCGGACAGGGGTCACTGAAGCTTTCTTT

J: TRBJ2-6
length: 16
D: .
V: TRBV5-1
size: .
CDR3: CASSLRQSPGANVLTF
DNA: TGCGCCAGCAGCTTGAGGCAGAGCCCTGGGGCCAACGTCCTGACTTTC

J: TRBJ1-2
length: 13
D: TRBD1
V: TRBV28
size: medium-sized
CDR3: CASSFDIDRGKSF
DNA: TGTGCCAGCAGTTTTGATATTGACAGGGGAAAAAGCTTC

J: TRBJ2-5
length: 15
D: TRBD1
V: TRBV6-5
size: once
CDR3: CASSLPGQGQETQYF
DNA: TGTGCCAGCAGCCTCCCGGGACAGGGCCAAGAGACCCAGTACTTC

J: TRBJ2-5
length: 14
D: .
V: TRBV2
size: .
CDR3: CASSEDRHQETQYF
DNA: TGTGCCAGCAGTGAAGACCGACACCAAGAGACCCAGTACTTC